These 17 T cell receptor beta chains came from one sample sequenced in a study of radiation and T cells in renal cell carcinoma (dated by TCRdb to 2020 to 2022). Interpreted using the paper, the time point label stands for: blood 4 weeks post-SBRT, at nephrectomy. This sample's treatment or condition label indicates: 15 Gy SBRT to primary tumor, nephrectomy 4 weeks later. Library prep was done by the immunoSEQ multiplex PCR assay. The source is immuneACCESS, and TCRdb retained only in-frame sequences with V and J called. Part of the clones is not carried over; for the studies checked, unresolved V genes explain less than half of this, and the remainder is unexplained. The sample data list around 180,000 clones, and about 87% of these were observed just once. About 11% of the sample belongs to the ten largest clones. The sequencing used blood, collected from a patient whose treatment included radiotherapy and nephrectomy. Every receptor here comes from a woman in her forties or fifties with renal cell carcinoma.

CDR3 coding DNA: TGTGCCAGCAGCTCCTGGGACAGGGGGCGAACGAGTGAAAAACTGTTTTTT. Its protein product is CASSSWDRGRTSEKLFF. J is TRBJ1-4 and V is TRBV21-1; the D call TRBD1 from the table was never checked on the DNA. TRBV21-1 is shown as a pseudogene. This CDR3 is built from 17 residues.

The chain is built from TRBV2 and TRBJ1-6; no firm D call. The CDR3 totals 12 residues. Germline CDR1 is SNHLY and CDR2 is FYNNEI. V was pared by 8 bases and J by 7 bases, with 9 bases between. The CDR3 region has the DNA TGTGCCAGCTTCTTGGGGAATTCACCCCTCCACTTT. Translating it yields CASFLGNSPLHF.

V gene TRBV5-5 combines with J gene TRBJ1-2; 7 nucleotides agree with TRBD1. CDR1 and CDR2 from the germline V gene are SGHKS and YYEKEE (reference sequence). The CDR3 runs to 14 residues. Unmatched junction bases numbered 7, after V lost 2 bases and J lost 6 bases. CDR3 DNA sequence: TGTGCCAGCAGCTTACTTTCCGGGACAGATGGCTACACCTTC. Translating gives CASSLLSGTDGYTF.

In DNA, the CDR3 is TGTGCCAGCAGCCCGGGGTTACTAGCGGGGCACTCCTACAATGAGCAGTTCTTC. It yields the protein CASSPGLLAGHSYNEQFF. The rearrangement joins TRBV7-9 to TRBJ2-1; TRBD2 aligns across 10 bases. Trimming took 5 bases from V and 0 from J; bases not matched to a gene: 10. Germline V gene data show CDR1 as SEHNR and CDR2 as FQNEAQ (reference sequence). The CDR3 spans 18 residues.

The V and J genes are TRBV7-8 and TRBJ2-7; 7 bases are shared with TRBD1. V shed 5 bases, J shed 2 bases, and the junction held 9 bases outside the gene matches. CDR3 length equals 15 residues. Germline loops: CDR1 SGHVS, CDR2 FQNEAQ. CDR3 DNA: TGTGCCAGCAGCACCCTGACAGGGACGACCTACGAGCAGTACTTC. The encoded protein is CASSTLTGTTYEQYF.

The table lists this clone with a count of one. The gene calls are TRBV5-8 and TRBJ2-1; D is possibly TRBD2 (5 bases). The CDR3 covers 15 residues. The germline V gene encodes CDR1 SGHTS and CDR2 YDEGEE. The V gene lost 5 bases and the J gene lost 1 base, with 13 bases spanning the gap. DNA for the CDR3: TGTGCCAGCAGTCCTGGACTGGCTTCCTACAATGAGCAGTTCTTC. This gives the protein CASSPGLASYNEQFF.

This chain links TRBV6-5 with TRBJ1-2, with D possibly being TRBD1 (6 bases). This CDR3 spans 14 amino acids. The V end lost 3 bases, the J end lost 5 bases, and 13 bases lay between the germline ends. CDR1 is MNHEY, CDR2 SVGAGI, per germline. The CDR3 region is CASSYIQGGYGYTF. In DNA form, the CDR3 reads TGTGCCAGCAGTTATATACAGGGAGGGTATGGCTACACCTTC.

The genes are TRBV7-2 and TRBJ2-5; 12 nucleotides align to TRBD2. Germline CDR1 and CDR2: SGHTA and FQGNSA. This CDR3 has 16 residues. Trimming took 5 bases from V and 1 from J; bases not matched to a gene: 5. The CDR3 DNA reads as TGTGCCAGCAGCCCCAGACTAGCGGGGGCCCAAGAGACCCAGTACTTC. Translation gives CASSPRLAGAQETQYF.

This clone was seen only once. The chain carries TRBV19 and TRBJ2-5; D is possibly TRBD2 (6 bases). V lost 11 bases and J 5 bases, leaving 18 bases between the germline ends. The germline gives CDR1 LNHDA, CDR2 SQIVND (reference sequence). This CDR3 is built from 13 residues. The CDR3 nucleotides are TGTGCCTGCCGAGGAGGGAGTTTTGAGACCCAGTACTTC. Encoded protein: CACRGGSFETQYF.

The rearrangement joins TRBV7-9 to TRBJ2-5; 9 positions agree with TRBD1. With 1 base clipped from V and 4 bases from J, the junction kept 7 bases outside the gene matches. CDR3 length: 16 amino acids. CDR1 and CDR2 (germline): SEHNR, FQNEAQ (reference sequence). In DNA form, the CDR3 reads TGTGCCAGCAGCTTAGACGGGACAGGGACGACAGAGACCCAGTACTTC. This gives the protein CASSLDGTGTTETQYF.

The rearrangement links TRBV6-1 to TRBJ1-2, with 7 bases matching TRBD1. The CDR3 has 14 amino acids. Germline V gene lookup returns CDR1 MNHNS and CDR2 SASEGT. V trimming: 5 bases; J trimming: 3 bases; junction bases outside the gene matches: 6. DNA for the CDR3: TGTGCCAGCAGTCCCACAGGGGACGACTATGGCTACACCTTC. Protein: CASSPTGDDYGYTF.

The chain combines TRBV7-8 with TRBJ2-5; D may be TRBD2 (5 bases). Trimming removed 7 bases at V and 2 bases at J, with 11 bases between. Germline V gene sequence: CDR1 SGHVS, CDR2 FQNEAQ. This CDR3 contains 13 residues. CDR3 in amino acids: CASNKRGQETQYF. Written as DNA, the CDR3 is TGTGCCAGCAATAAGCGAGGGCAAGAGACCCAGTACTTC.

The V call is TRBV6-6, the J call TRBJ1-2; 7 nucleotides agree with TRBD1. With V trimmed by 10 bases and J by 7 bases, 15 bases remained unmatched. The V gene's germline CDR1 is MNHNY and CDR2 SVGAGI (reference sequence). The CDR3 has 14 amino acids. CDR3 nucleotides: TGTGCCACCAACCAAGACAGGGATAGGGGTGGCTACACCTTC. Translated: CATNQDRDRGGYTF.

The V gene is TRBV11-2, the J gene TRBJ1-3; D unclear. The CDR3 is 14 residues long. Germline V gene sequence: CDR1 SGHAT, CDR2 FQNNGV. The V gene lost 0 bases and the J gene lost 2 bases, with 5 bases spanning the gap. DNA of the CDR3: TGTGCCAGCAGCTTAGAGGGTACTGGAAACACCATATATTTT. Translating gives CASSLEGTGNTIYF.

The chain employs TRBV5-4 and TRBJ1-4, with D unclear. Trimming left V 3 bases short and J 2 bases short, with 11 bases between. CDR1 is SGHNT, CDR2 YYREEE, per germline (reference sequence). The length of the CDR3 is 15 residues. This CDR3 is CASSSAGETNEKLFF. CDR3 sequence (DNA): TGTGCCAGCAGCTCCGCAGGAGAGACTAATGAAAAACTGTTTTTT.

The CDR3 region is CASSLTQGSYNEQFF. CDR3 DNA: TGTGCCAGCAGTTTAACTCAGGGGAGCTACAATGAGCAGTTCTTC. The chain joins TRBV11-2 to TRBJ2-1, with D perhaps matching TRBD1 (6 bases). The CDR3 runs 15 residues. Trimming left V 6 bases short and J 3 bases short, with 15 bases between. The V gene's germline CDR1 is SGHAT and CDR2 FQNNGV.

The chain links TRBV6-4 to TRBJ2-3, with 10 bases fitting TRBD2. The CDR3 spans 16 residues. V gave up 1 base and J gave up 4 bases; unmatched junction bases: 5. CDR1 is MRHNA and CDR2 is SNTAGT in the germline V gene. DNA for the CDR3: TGTGCCAGCAGTGACTTGAGCGGGGGGGCAGCAGATACGCAGTATTTT. This gives the protein CASSDLSGGAADTQYF.